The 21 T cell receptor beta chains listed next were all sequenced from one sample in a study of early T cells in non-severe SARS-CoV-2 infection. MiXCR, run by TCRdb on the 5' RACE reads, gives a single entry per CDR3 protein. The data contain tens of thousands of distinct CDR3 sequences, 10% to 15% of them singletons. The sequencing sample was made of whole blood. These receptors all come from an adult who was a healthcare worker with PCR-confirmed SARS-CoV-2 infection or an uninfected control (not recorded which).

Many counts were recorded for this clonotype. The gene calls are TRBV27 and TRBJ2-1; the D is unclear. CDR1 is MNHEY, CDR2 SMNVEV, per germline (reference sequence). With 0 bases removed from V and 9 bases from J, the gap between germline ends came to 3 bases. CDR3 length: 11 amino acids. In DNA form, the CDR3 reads TGTGCCAGCAGTTTATCGGGTGAGCAGTTCTTC. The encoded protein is CASSLSGEQFF.

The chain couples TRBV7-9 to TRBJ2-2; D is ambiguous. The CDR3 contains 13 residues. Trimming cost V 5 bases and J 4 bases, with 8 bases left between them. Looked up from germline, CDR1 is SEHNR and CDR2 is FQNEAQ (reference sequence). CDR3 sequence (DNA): TGTGCCAGCAGCGCATTTGGCACCGGGGAGCTGTTTTTT. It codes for CASSAFGTGELFF.

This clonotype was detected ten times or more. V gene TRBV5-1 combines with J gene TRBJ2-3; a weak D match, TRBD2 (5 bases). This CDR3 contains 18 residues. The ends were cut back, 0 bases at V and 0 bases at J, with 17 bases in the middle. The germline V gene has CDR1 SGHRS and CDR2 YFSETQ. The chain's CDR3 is CASSLAFLRGQSTDTQYF. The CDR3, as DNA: TGCGCCAGCAGCTTGGCCTTTCTCCGCGGGCAAAGCACAGATACGCAGTATTTT.

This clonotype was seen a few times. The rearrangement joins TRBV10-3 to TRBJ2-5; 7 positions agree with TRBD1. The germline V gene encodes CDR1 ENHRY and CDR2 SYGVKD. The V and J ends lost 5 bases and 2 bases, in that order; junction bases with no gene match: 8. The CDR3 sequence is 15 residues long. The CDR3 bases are TGTGCCATCAGTCACGGGACAGCCTCACAAGAGACCCAGTACTTC. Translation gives CAISHGTASQETQYF.

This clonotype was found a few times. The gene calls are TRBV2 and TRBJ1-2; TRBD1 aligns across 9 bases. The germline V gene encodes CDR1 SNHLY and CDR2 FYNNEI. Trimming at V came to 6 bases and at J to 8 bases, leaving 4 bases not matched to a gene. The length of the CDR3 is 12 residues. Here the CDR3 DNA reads TGTGCCAGCAGGGGGACAGGGACGGGCTACACCTTC. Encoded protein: CASRGTGTGYTF. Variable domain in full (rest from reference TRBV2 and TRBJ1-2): EPEVTQTPSHQVTQMGQEVILRCVPISNHLYFYWYRQILGQKVEFLVSFYNNEISEKSEIFDDQFSVERPDGSNFTLKIRSTKLEDSAMYFCASRGTGTGYTFGSGTRLTVV.

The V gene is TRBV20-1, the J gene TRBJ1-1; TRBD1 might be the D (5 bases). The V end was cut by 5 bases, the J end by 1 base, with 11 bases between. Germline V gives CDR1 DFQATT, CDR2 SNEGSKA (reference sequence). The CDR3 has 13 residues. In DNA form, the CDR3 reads TGCAGTGCTGGAACCAGGGAGAACACTGAAGCTTTCTTT. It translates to CSAGTRENTEAFF.

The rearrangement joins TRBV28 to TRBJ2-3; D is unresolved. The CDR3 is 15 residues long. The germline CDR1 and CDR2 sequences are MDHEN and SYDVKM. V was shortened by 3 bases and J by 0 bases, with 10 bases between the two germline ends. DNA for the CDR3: TGTGCCAGCAGTTTGGGTGATACTAGCACAGATACGCAGTATTTT. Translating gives CASSLGDTSTDTQYF.

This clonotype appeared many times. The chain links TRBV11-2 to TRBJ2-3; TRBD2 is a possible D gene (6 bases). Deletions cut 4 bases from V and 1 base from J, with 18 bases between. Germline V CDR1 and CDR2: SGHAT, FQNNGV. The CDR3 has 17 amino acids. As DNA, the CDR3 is TGTGCCAGCAGCTCCCCGAAGGGACTGCCCCGCACAGATACGCAGTATTTT. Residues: CASSSPKGLPRTDTQYF.

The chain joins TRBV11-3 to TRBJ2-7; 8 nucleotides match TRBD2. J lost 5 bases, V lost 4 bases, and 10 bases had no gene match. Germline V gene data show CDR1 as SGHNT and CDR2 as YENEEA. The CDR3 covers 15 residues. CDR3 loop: CASSSSAGAGHEQYF. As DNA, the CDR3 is TGTGCCAGCAGCTCCTCAGCGGGAGCGGGCCACGAGCAGTACTTC. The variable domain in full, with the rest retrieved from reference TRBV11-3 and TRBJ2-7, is EAGVVQSPRYKIIEKKQPVAFWCNPISGHNTLYWYLQNLGQGPELLIRYENEEAVDDSQLPKDRFSAERLKGVDSTLKIQPAELGDSAVYLCASSSSAGAGHEQYFGPGTRLTVT.

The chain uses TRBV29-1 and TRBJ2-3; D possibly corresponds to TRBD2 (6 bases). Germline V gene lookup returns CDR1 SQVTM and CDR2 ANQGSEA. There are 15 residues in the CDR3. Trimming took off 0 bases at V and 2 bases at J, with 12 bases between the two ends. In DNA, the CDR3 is TGCAGCGTTGAAGAGGTGCGGGGATACACAGATACGCAGTATTTT. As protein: CSVEEVRGYTDTQYF.

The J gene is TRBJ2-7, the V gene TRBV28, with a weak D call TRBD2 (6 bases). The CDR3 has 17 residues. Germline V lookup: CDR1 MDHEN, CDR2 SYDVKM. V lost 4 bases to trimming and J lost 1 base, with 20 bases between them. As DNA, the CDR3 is TGTGCCAGCAGTTCGCCGATTAGCGGCCCTGGGTCCTACGAGCAGTACTTC. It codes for CASSSPISGPGSYEQYF.

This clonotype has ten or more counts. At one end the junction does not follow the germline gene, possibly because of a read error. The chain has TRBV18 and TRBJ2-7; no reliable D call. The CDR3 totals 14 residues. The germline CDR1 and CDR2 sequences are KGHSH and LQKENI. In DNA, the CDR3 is TGCGCCAGCAGCCCAGGATCAAGCTCCTACGAGCAGTACTTC. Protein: CASSPGSSSYEQYF.

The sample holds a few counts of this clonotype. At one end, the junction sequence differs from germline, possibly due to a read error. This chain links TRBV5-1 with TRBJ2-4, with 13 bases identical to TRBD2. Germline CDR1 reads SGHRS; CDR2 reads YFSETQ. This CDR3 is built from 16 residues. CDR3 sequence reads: CASSLGLAGAQNIQYF. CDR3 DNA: TGCGCCAGCAGTTTAGGACTAGCGGGAGCCCAAAACATTCAGTACTTC.

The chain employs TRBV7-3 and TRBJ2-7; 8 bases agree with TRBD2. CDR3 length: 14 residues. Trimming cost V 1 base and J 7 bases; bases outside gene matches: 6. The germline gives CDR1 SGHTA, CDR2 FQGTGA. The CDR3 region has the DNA TGTGCCAGCAGCTTAAACAGCGGGAGTCGTGAGCAGTACTTC. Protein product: CASSLNSGSREQYF.

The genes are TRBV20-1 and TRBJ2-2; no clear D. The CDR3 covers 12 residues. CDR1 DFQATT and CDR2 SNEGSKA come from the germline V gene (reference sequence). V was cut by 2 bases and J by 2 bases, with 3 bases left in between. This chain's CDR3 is CSARFNTGELFF. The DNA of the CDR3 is TGCAGTGCTAGATTTAACACCGGGGAGCTGTTTTTT.

CDR3: CASKQGYSGNTIYF. Written as DNA, the CDR3 is TGTGCCAGCAAGCAGGGCTACTCTGGAAACACCATATATTTT. The V call is TRBV28, the J call TRBJ1-3; D is possibly TRBD1 (5 bases). Germline loops: CDR1 MDHEN, CDR2 SYDVKM. The CDR3 loop spans 14 amino acids. V lost 7 bases to trimming and J lost 0 bases, with 10 bases between them.

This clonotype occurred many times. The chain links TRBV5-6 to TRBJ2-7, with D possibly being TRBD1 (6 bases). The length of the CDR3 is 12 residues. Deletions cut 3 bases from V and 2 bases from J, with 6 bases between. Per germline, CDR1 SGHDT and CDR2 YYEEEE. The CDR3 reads CASSWGPYEQYF. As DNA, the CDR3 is TGTGCCAGCAGCTGGGGGCCCTACGAGCAGTACTTC. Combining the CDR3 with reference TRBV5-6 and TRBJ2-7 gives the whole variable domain DAGVTQSPTHLIKTRGQQVTLRCSPKSGHDTVSWYQQALGQGPQFIFQYYEEEERQRGNFPDRFSGHQFPNYSSELNVNALLLGDSALYLCASSWGPYEQYFGPGTRLTVT.

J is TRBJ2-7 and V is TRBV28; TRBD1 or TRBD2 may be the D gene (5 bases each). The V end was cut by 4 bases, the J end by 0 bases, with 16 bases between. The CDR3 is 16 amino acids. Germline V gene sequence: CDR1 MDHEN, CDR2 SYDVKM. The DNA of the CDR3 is TGTGCCAGCAGTTCCCCGGCTGGGGGTACCTCCTACGAGCAGTACTTC. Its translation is CASSSPAGGTSYEQYF.

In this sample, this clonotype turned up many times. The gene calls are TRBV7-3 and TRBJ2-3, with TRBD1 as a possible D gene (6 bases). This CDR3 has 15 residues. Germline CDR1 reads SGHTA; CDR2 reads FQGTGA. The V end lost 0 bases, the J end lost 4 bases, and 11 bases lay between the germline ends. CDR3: CASSLTSGAPDTQYF. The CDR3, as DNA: TGTGCCAGCAGCTTAACGTCAGGGGCCCCAGATACGCAGTATTTT.

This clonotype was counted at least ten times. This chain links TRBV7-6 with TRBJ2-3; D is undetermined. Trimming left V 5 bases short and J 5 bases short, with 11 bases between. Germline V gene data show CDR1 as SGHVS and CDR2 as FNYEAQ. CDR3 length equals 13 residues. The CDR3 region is CASSLARIDTQYF. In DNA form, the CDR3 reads TGTGCCAGCAGCCTTGCGCGGATAGATACGCAGTATTTT.

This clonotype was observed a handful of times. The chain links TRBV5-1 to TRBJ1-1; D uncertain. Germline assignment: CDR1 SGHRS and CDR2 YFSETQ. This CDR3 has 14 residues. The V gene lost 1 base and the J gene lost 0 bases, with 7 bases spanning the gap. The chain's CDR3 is CASSLRPLNTEAFF. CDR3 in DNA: TGCGCCAGCAGCTTGCGTCCCTTGAACACTGAAGCTTTCTTT.